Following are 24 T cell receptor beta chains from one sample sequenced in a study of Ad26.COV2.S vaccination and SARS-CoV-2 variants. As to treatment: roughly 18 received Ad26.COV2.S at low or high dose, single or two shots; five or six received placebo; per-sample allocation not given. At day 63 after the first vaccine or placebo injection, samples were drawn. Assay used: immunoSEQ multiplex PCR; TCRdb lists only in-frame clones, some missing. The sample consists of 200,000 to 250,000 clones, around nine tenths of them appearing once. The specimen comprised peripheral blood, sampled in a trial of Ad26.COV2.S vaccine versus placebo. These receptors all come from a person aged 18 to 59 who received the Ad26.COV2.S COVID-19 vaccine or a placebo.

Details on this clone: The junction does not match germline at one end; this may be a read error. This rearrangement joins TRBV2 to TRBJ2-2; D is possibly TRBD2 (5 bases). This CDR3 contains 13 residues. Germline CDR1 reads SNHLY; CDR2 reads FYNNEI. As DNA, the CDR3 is TGTGCCAGCCGTCCGGGGAACGCCGGGGAGCTGTTTTTT. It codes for CASRPGNAGELFF.

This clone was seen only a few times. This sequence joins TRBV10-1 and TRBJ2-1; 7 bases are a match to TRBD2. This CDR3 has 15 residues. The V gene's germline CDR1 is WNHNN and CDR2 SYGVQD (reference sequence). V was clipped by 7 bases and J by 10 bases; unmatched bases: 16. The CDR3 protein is CASTDWGGKPREQFF. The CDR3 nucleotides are TGCGCCAGCACTGATTGGGGGGGGAAACCTCGGGAGCAGTTCTTC.

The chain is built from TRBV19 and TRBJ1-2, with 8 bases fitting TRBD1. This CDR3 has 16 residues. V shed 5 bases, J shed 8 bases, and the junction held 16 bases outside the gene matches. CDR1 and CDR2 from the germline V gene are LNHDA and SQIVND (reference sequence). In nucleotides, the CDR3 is TGTGCCAGTAGTTCCCCGGACAGGGCTTTTTTCGGAGGCTACACCTTC. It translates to CASSSPDRAFFGGYTF.

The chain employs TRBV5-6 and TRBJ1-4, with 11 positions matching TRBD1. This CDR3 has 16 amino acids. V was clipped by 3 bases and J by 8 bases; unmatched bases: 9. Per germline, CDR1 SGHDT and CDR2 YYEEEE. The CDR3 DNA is TGTGCCAGCAGCTCGGAAAGGACAGGGGGCGCCGAAAAACTGTTTTTT. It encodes CASSSERTGGAEKLFF.

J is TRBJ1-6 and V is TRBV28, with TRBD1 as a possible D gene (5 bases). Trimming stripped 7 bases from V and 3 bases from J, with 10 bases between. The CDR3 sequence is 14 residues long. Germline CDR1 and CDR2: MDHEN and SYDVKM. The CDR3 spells CASTWTSYNSPLHF. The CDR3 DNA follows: TGTGCCAGCACTTGGACAAGCTATAATTCACCCCTCCACTTT.

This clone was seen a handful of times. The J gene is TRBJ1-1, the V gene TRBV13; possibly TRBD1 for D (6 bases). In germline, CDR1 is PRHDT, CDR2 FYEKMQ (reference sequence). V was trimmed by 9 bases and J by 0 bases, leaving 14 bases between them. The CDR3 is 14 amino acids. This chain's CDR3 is CARLRSGVNTEAFF. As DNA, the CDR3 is TGTGCCAGACTAAGGTCAGGGGTGAACACTGAAGCTTTCTTT.

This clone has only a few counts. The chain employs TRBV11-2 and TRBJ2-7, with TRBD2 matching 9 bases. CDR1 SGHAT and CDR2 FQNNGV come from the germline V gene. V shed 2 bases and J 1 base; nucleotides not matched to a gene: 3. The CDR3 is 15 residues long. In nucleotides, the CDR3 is TGTGCCAGCAGCTTAAGTAGCGGGAGTTCCTACGAGCAGTACTTC. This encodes CASSLSSGSSYEQYF.

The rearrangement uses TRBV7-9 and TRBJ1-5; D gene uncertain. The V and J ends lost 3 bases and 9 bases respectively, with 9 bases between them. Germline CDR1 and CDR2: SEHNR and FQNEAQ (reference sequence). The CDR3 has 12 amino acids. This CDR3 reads CASSLDLGPQHF. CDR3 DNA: TGTGCCAGCAGCTTGGACCTAGGGCCCCAGCATTTT. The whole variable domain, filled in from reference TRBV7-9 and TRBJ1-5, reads DTGVSQNPRHKITKRGQNVTFRCDPISEHNRLYWYRQTLGQGPEFLTYFQNEAQLEKSRLLSDRFSAERPKGSFSTLEIQRTEQGDSAMYLCASSLDLGPQHFGDGTRLSIL.

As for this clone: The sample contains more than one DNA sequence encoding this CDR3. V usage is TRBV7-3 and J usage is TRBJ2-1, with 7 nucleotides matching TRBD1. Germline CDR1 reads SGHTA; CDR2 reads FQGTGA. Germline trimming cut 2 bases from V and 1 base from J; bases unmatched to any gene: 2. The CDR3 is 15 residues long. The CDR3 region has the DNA TGTGCCAGCAGCTTATCAGGGGGATCCTACAATGAGCAGTTCTTC. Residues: CASSLSGGSYNEQFF.

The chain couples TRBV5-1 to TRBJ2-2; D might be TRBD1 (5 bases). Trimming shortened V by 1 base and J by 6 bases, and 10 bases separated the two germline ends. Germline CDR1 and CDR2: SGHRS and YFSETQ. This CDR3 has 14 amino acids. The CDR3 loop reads CASSLSAGPGELFF. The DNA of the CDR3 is TGCGCCAGCAGCTTGTCGGCAGGGCCCGGGGAGCTGTTTTTT.

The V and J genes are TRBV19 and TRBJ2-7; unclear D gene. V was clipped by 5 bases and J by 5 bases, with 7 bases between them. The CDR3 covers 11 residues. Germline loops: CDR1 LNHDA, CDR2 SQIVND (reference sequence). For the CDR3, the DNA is TGTGCCAGTAGTTCGCGCAACGAGCAGTACTTC. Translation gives CASSSRNEQYF.

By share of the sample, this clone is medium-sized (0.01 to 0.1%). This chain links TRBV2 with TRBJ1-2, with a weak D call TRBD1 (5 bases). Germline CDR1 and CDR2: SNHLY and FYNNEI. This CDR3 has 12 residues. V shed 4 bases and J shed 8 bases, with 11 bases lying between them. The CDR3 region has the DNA TGTGCCAGCAGTGGAGGGGTTTGGGGCTACACCTTC. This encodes CASSGGVWGYTF.

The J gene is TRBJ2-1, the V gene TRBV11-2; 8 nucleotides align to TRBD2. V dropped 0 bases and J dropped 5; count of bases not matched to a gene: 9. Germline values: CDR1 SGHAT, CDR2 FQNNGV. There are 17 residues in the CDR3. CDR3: CASSLEQAGGPDNEQFF. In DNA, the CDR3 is TGTGCCAGCAGCTTAGAGCAGGCGGGAGGTCCCGACAATGAGCAGTTCTTC.

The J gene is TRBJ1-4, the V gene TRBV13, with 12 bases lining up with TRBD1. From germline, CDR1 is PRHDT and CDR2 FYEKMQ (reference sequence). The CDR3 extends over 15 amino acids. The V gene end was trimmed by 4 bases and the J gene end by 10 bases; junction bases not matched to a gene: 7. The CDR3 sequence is CASSSPGQGAPKLFF. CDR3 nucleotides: TGTGCCAGCAGCTCCCCGGGACAGGGGGCCCCAAAACTGTTTTTT.

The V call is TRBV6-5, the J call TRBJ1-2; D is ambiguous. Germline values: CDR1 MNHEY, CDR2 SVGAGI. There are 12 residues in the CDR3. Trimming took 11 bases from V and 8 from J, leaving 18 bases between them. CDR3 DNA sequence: TGTGCCGCGTCGGACGGACCACGAGGCTACACCTTC. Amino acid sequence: CAASDGPRGYTF.

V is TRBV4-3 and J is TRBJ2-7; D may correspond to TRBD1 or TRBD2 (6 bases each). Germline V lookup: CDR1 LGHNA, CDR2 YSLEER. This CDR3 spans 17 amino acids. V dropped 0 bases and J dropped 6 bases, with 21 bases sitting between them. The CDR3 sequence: CASSQEASGGAASEQYF. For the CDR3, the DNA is TGCGCCAGCAGCCAAGAGGCCTCCGGGGGCGCAGCGTCCGAGCAGTACTTC.

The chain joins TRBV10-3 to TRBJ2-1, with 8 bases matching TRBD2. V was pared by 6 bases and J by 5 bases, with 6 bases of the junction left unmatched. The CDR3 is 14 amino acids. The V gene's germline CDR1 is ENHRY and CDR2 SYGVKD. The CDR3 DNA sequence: TGTGCCATCAGCTTCCTAGCGGGTGACAATGAGCAGTTCTTC. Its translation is CAISFLAGDNEQFF.

CDR3 residues: CASSRDRGQGQPQHF. CDR3 DNA sequence: TGTGCCAGCAGCCGGGACAGGGGGCAAGGGCAGCCCCAGCATTTT. This chain connects TRBV7-2 to TRBJ1-5; 12 bases fit TRBD1. The CDR3 has 15 amino acids. J lost 7 bases, V lost 5 bases, and 6 bases had no gene match. The germline CDR1 and CDR2 sequences are SGHTA and FQGNSA.

The CDR3 region is CSVSGLAGANTGELFF. DNA of the CDR3: TGCAGCGTTTCCGGACTAGCGGGAGCGAACACCGGGGAGCTGTTTTTT. J is TRBJ2-2 and V is TRBV29-1; 13 nucleotides match TRBD2. J gave up 0 bases and V 5 bases, and 3 bases lay outside the gene matches. Germline CDR1 reads SQVTM; CDR2 reads ANQGSEA. CDR3 length: 16 amino acids.

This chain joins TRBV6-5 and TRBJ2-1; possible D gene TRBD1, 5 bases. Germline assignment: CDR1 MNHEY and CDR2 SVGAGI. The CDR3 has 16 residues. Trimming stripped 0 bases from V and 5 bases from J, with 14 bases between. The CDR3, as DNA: TGTGCCAGCAGTTACTCGACAGCCCGCCCACACAATGAGCAGTTCTTC. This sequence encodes CASSYSTARPHNEQFF.

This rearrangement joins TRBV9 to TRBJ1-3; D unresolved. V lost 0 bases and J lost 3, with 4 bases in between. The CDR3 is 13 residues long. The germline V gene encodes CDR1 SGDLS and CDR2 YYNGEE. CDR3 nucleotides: TGTGCCAGCAGCGTAGAAGATGGAAACACCATATATTTT. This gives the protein CASSVEDGNTIYF.

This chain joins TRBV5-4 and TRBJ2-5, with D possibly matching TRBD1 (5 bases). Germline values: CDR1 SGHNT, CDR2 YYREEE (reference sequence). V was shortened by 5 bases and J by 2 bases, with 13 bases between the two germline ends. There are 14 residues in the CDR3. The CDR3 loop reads CASSRTGIQETQYF. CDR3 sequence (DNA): TGTGCCAGCAGTCGCACAGGAATTCAAGAGACCCAGTACTTC.

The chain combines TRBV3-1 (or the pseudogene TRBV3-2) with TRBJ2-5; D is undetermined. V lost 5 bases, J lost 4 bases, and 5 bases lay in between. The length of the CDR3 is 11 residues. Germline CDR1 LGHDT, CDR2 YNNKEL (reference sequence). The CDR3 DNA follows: TGTGCCAGCAGCGTAGGAGAGACCCAGTACTTC. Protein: CASSVGETQYF.

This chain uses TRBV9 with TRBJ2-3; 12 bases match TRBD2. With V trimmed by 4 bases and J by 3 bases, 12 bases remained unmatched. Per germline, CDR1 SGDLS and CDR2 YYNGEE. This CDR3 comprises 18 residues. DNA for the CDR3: TGTGCCAGCAGCAAGAGACTAGCGGGAGTAGACGCGACAGATACGCAGTATTTT. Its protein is CASSKRLAGVDATDTQYF. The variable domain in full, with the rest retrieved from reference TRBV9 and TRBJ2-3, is DSGVTQTPKHLITATGQRVTLRCSPRSGDLSVYWYQQSLDQGLQFLIQYYNGEERAKGNILERFSAQQFPDLHSELNLSSLELGDSALYFCASSKRLAGVDATDTQYFGPGTRLTVL.